This T cell receptor beta chain stems from a study of T-cell reconstitution after alpha-beta-depleted transplantation in children. The authors prepared the TCRbeta library with unique molecular identifiers. TCRdb itself ran the PCR reads through MiXCR, one entry per CDR3 protein. The profile shows about 500,000 distinct CDR3 sequences, around a third of them singletons. The length of the CDR3 is 16 residues. Unmatched junction bases numbered 12, after V lost 5 bases and J lost 4 bases. The germline V gene encodes CDR1 SGHTA and CDR2 FQGNSA. The rearrangement joins TRBV7-2 to TRBJ2-7; 9 bases line up with TRBD1. The sequence derives from a human donor who donated a stem cell graft to a child with aplastic anemia. This material consisted of PBMCs from the stem cell graft donor, taken from the stem cell graft. The CDR3 bases are TGTGCCAGCAGCCACCACTGGGACAGGGTAATATACGAGCAGTACGTC. Its translation is CASSHHWDRVIYEQYV.